These T cell receptor beta chains were read from a single sample in a study of blood T cell repertoires in COVID-19. Sequencing used immunoSEQ multiplex PCR; TCRdb keeps in-frame clones, though not all of them. The data contain 95,000 to 100,000 clones, about 92% of them singletons. The sample consisted of peripheral blood. The receptors stem from a man over 45 with active COVID-19. CDR3s include the opening cysteine and the closing phenylalanine or tryptophan. The D gene is left open where the match is weak. The listing skips clone size in some rows; elsewhere it reads once, few, many or a size class.

V	size	D	J	CDR3	DNA
TRBV12-3/TRBV12-4	.	.	TRBJ2-5	CASSRGLRETQYF	TGTGCCAGCAGTCGGGGACTTCGTGAGACCCAGTACTTC
TRBV30	.	.	TRBJ1-3	CAWGQGNTIYF	TGTGCCTGGGGACAGGGAAACACCATATATTTT
TRBV27	.	.	TRBJ2-2	CASRRRPGEDTGELFF	TGTGCCAGCAGACGTAGACCGGGAGAGGATACCGGGGAGCTGTTTTTT
TRBV27	.	.	TRBJ1-2	CASSRLGDTKAVGGYTF	TGTGCCAGCAGTCGCCTGGGAGACACAAAAGCGGTGGGTGGCTACACCTTC
TRBV7-9	once	.	TRBJ2-1	CASSSLGVTYNEQFF	TGTGCCAGCAGCTCCCTGGGCGTCACCTACAATGAGCAGTTCTTC
TRBV19	.	.	TRBJ2-3	CATSARSTDTQYF	TGTGCCACCTCTGCCAGGAGCACAGATACGCAGTATTTT
TRBV28	few	.	TRBJ1-1	CASSFAAWSGNTEAFF	TGTGCCAGCAGTTTTGCGGCCTGGTCGGGGAACACTGAAGCTTTCTTT
TRBV5-1	.	TRBD1	TRBJ2-5	CASSSSGGVETQYF	TGCGCCAGCAGCTCATCAGGGGGCGTGGAGACCCAGTACTTC
TRBV7-9	.	.	TRBJ2-1	CASSLAFGGSFEQFF	TGTGCCAGCAGCTTAGCGTTCGGCGGATCTTTTGAGCAGTTCTTC
TRBV3-1/TRBV3-2	.	.	TRBJ2-7	CASSQEGAGYEQYF	TGTGCCAGCAGCCAAGAAGGGGCGGGGTACGAGCAGTACTTC
TRBV28	.	.	TRBJ1-4	CASSLVTGMGEKLFF	TGTGCCAGCAGTTTGGTTACAGGGATGGGAGAAAAACTGTTTTTT
TRBV15	.	.	TRBJ1-4	CATSRDLATTNEKLFF	TGTGCCACCAGCAGAGATTTGGCAACAACTAATGAAAAACTGTTTTTT
TRBV7-9	.	TRBD1	TRBJ2-4	CASSRGQENIQYF	TGTGCCAGCAGCCGTGGACAGGAAAACATTCAGTACTTC
TRBV24-1	.	TRBD1	TRBJ2-3	CATSDTQGADTQYF	TGTGCCACCAGTGATACCCAGGGGGCAGATACGCAGTATTTT
TRBV13	few	TRBD1	TRBJ2-3	CASSKQGANSRQTDTQYF	TGTGCCAGCAGCAAACAGGGGGCTAATTCCCGGCAGACAGATACGCAGTATTTT
TRBV7-3	.	TRBD2	TRBJ2-1	CASRRTSGRSAGEQFF	TGTGCCAGCAGGCGGACTAGCGGGCGATCCGCCGGAGAGCAGTTCTTC
TRBV5-5	.	.	TRBJ2-7	CASSWGDEQYF	TGTGCCAGCAGCTGGGGCGACGAGCAGTACTTC
TRBV7-2	.	.	TRBJ2-7	CASSLVSGPSYEQYF	TGTGCCAGCAGCTTAGTAAGCGGTCCCTCCTACGAGCAGTACTTC
TRBV5-4	.	.	TRBJ2-1	CASSTGTYNEQFF	TGTGCCAGCAGCACCGGGACCTACAATGAGCAGTTCTTC
TRBV12-5	.	TRBD1	TRBJ1-2	CASGLDAGTGYGYTF	TGTGCTAGTGGTTTAGATGCCGGGACAGGGTATGGCTACACCTTC
TRBV12-5	.	TRBD2	TRBJ2-1	CASGLVSGSSYNEQFF	TGTGCTAGTGGTTTGGTTAGCGGGAGCTCCTACAATGAGCAGTTCTTC
TRBV27	.	.	TRBJ2-5	CASSLGTPARETQYF	TGTGCCAGCAGTTTGGGCACCCCGGCAAGGGAGACCCAGTACTTC
TRBV2	.	TRBD1	TRBJ2-2	CASSGDRGKAGELFF	TGTGCCAGCAGCGGGGACAGGGGAAAAGCCGGGGAGCTGTTTTTT
TRBV3-1/TRBV3-2	.	.	TRBJ1-6	CASSQGFNYSPLHF	TGTGCCAGCAGCCAGGGCTTCAATTATTCACCCCTCCACTTT
TRBV14	.	.	TRBJ2-5	CASRLQGLETQYF	TGTGCCAGCAGGCTACAGGGTCTGGAGACCCAGTACTTC
TRBV30	.	TRBD2	TRBJ2-1	CAWSLTSGTISYNEQFF	TGTGCCTGGAGCCTAACTAGCGGAACCATCTCCTACAATGAGCAGTTCTTC
TRBV2	.	TRBD2	TRBJ2-5	CASRELAGERETQYF	TGTGCCAGCAGGGAACTAGCGGGAGAGAGAGAGACCCAGTACTTC
TRBV6-5	.	.	TRBJ1-5	CASSFSGQGNQPQHF	TGTGCCAGCAGTTTTTCAGGGCAAGGCAATCAGCCCCAGCATTTT
TRBV6-4	once	.	TRBJ2-3	CASSVSLGDTQYF	TGTGCCAGCAGTGTTAGCCTTGGAGATACGCAGTATTTT
TRBV14	.	.	TRBJ1-1	CASSQDQMNTEAFF	TGTGCCAGCAGCCAAGATCAAATGAACACTGAAGCTTTCTTT
TRBV6-5	.	TRBD1	TRBJ1-5	CASSPQGVVNQPQHF	TGTGCCAGCAGTCCACAGGGGGTGGTCAATCAGCCCCAGCATTTT
TRBV28	.	TRBD1	TRBJ1-2	CASSPGGSNYGYTF	TGTGCCAGCAGTCCAGGGGGAAGTAACTATGGCTACACCTTC
TRBV7-9	.	.	TRBJ2-5	CASSSLSGETQYF	TGTGCCAGCAGCTCTCTGTCAGGAGAGACCCAGTACTTC
TRBV12-5	.	TRBD2	TRBJ2-3	CASGLVLAGDLTDTQYF	TGTGCTAGTGGTTTGGTACTAGCGGGTGATCTCACAGATACGCAGTATTTT
TRBV11-2	.	.	TRBJ2-7	CASRITGWLGDEQYF	TGTGCCAGCAGGATTACAGGGTGGTTAGGTGACGAGCAGTACTTC
TRBV7-2	.	TRBD1	TRBJ1-5	CASSPGQGVYQPQHF	TGTGCCAGCAGCCCGGGACAGGGGGTATATCAGCCCCAGCATTTT
TRBV6-4	.	.	TRBJ1-2	CASSDGAANYGYTF	TGTGCCAGCAGTGACGGCGCAGCGAACTATGGCTACACCTTC
TRBV27	once	.	TRBJ1-2	CASSLRRSYGYTF	TGTGCCAGCAGCTTGCGACGGAGCTATGGCTACACCTTC
TRBV7-3	.	.	TRBJ2-3	CASSFTQTDTQYF	TGTGCCAGCAGCTTTACCCAGACAGATACGCAGTATTTT
TRBV19	once	.	TRBJ2-4	CASSIRAGDSDIQYF	TGTGCCAGTAGTATCAGAGCAGGGGATTCGGACATTCAGTACTTC
TRBV5-4	.	TRBD1	TRBJ2-5	CASSPDRGGWEETQYF	TGTGCCAGCAGCCCCGACAGGGGTGGATGGGAAGAGACCCAGTACTTC
TRBV5-4	few	TRBD2	TRBJ2-7	CASSLWTSGSGQYF	TGTGCCAGCAGCCTGTGGACTAGCGGGAGTGGGCAGTACTTC
TRBV5-1	.	TRBD2	TRBJ2-5	CASSLRGVLSGQETQYF	TGCGCCAGCAGCTTGCGGGGGGTGTTGAGCGGCCAAGAGACCCAGTACTTC
TRBV28	.	TRBD1	TRBJ1-2	CASSPGQGPYYGYTF	TGTGCCAGCAGTCCCGGACAGGGCCCCTACTATGGCTACACCTTC
TRBV24-1	.	TRBD2	TRBJ2-3	CATSDSTTSGTSFHTQYF	TGTGCCACCAGTGACTCGACGACGTCCGGGACTAGCTTTCATACGCAGTATTTT
TRBV11-2	.	.	TRBJ2-7	CASSPQGYEQYF	TGTGCCAGCAGCCCGCAGGGATACGAGCAGTACTTC
TRBV7-8	.	TRBD2	TRBJ2-2	CASSLLAGDTGELFF	TGTGCCAGCAGCTTATTAGCGGGAGACACCGGGGAGCTGTTTTTT
TRBV2	.	.	TRBJ2-3	CASSEQAGGTDTQYF	TGTGCCAGCAGTGAGCAGGCAGGGGGCACAGATACGCAGTATTTT
TRBV24-1	.	.	TRBJ2-5	CATSDRQGGQETQYF	TGTGCCACCAGTGATCGGCAGGGCGGCCAAGAGACCCAGTACTTC
TRBV29-1	.	TRBD2	TRBJ2-7	CSVIAGEVIEQYF	TGCAGCGTCATAGCGGGAGAGGTAATCGAGCAGTACTTC
TRBV11-2	.	TRBD1	TRBJ1-6	CASSLAGGYSPLHF	TGTGCCAGCAGCTTAGCAGGGGGATACTCACCCCTCCACTTT
TRBV2	.	TRBD2	TRBJ2-3	CASRRTSGSTDTQYF	TGTGCCAGCAGGCGGACTAGCGGGAGCACAGATACGCAGTATTTT
TRBV5-1	.	TRBD2	TRBJ2-5	CASGGGTVQETQYF	TGCGCCAGCGGCGGGGGAACGGTCCAAGAGACCCAGTACTTC
TRBV9	.	.	TRBJ1-3	CASSVGGRSGNTIYF	TGTGCCAGCAGCGTAGGTGGGCGCTCTGGAAACACCATATATTTT
TRBV4-1	once	.	TRBJ1-2	CASSQDFAPRGYGYTF	TGCGCCAGCAGCCAAGATTTTGCCCCTAGGGGATATGGCTACACCTTC
TRBV20-1	.	TRBD2	TRBJ2-1	CSASFLAGGPGNEQFF	TGCAGTGCTAGTTTCCTAGCGGGAGGGCCAGGGAATGAGCAGTTCTTC
TRBV28	.	.	TRBJ1-2	CASSLGQGMIGYTF	TGTGCCAGCAGTTTAGGTCAGGGTATGATTGGCTACACCTTC
TRBV12-5	.	TRBD1	TRBJ1-1	CASQGARGTEAFF	TGTGCTAGCCAGGGGGCGAGAGGCACTGAAGCTTTCTTT
TRBV5-1	.	.	TRBJ2-2	CASSFDSLETGELFF	TGCGCCAGCAGCTTTGACAGCCTGGAAACCGGGGAGCTGTTTTTT
TRBV3-1/TRBV3-2	.	TRBD2	TRBJ2-7	CASSQDGLSSGIRHEQYF	TGTGCCAGCAGCCAAGATGGGCTTTCTAGCGGGATTCGACACGAGCAGTACTTC